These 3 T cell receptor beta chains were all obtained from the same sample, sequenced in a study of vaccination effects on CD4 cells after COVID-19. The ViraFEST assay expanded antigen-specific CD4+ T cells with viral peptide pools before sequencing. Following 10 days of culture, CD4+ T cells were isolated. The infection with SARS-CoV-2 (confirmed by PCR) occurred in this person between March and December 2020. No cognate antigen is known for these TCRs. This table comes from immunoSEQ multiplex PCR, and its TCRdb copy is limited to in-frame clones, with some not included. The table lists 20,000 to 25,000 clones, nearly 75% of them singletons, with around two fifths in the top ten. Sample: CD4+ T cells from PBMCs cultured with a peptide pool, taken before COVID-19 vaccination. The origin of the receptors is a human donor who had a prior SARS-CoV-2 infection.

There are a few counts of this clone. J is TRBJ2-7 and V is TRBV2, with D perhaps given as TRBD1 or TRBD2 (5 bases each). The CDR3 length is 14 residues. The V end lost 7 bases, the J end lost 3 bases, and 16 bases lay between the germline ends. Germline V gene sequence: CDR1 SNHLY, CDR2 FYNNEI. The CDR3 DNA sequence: TGTGCCAGCAAAGGGACCTCCACTGACTACGAGCAGTACTTC. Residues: CASKGTSTDYEQYF.

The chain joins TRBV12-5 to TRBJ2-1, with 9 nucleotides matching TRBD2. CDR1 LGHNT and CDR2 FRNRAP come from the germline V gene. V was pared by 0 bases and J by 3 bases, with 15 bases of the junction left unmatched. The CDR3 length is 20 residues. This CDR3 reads CASGLVLGLARPTDYNEQFF. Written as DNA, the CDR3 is TGTGCTAGTGGTTTGGTACTCGGACTAGCGAGGCCCACTGACTACAATGAGCAGTTCTTC.

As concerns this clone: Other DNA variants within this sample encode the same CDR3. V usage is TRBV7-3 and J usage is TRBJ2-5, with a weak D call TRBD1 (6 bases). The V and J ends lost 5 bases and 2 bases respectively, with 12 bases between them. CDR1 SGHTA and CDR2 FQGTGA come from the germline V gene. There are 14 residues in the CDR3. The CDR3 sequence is CASSPTGLQETQYF. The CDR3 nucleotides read TGTGCCAGCAGCCCCACAGGGTTACAAGAGACCCAGTACTTC.